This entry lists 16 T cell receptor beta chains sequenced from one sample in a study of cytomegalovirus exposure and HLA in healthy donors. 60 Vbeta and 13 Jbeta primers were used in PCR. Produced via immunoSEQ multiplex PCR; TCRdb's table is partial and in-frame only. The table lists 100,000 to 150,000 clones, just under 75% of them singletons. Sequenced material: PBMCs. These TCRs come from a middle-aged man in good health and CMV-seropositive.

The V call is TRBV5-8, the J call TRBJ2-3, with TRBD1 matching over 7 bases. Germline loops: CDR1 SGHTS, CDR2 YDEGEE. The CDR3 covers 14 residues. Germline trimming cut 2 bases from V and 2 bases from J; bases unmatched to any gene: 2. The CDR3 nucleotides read TGTGCCAGCAGCTTAAGGGGGCTCACAGATACGCAGTATTTT. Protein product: CASSLRGLTDTQYF. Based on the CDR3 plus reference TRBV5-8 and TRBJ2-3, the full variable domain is EAGVTQSPTHLIKTRGQQATLRCSPISGHTSVYWYQQALGLGLQFLLWYDEGEERNRGNFPPRFSGRQFPNYSSELNVNALELEDSALYLCASSLRGLTDTQYFGPGTRLTVL.

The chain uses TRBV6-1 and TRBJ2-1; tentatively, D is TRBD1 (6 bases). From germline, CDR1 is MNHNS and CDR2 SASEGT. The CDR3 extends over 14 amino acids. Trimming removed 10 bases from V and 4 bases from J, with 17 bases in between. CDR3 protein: CATMRGGQYNEQFF. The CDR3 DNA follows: TGTGCCACCATGAGGGGTGGACAGTACAATGAGCAGTTCTTC.

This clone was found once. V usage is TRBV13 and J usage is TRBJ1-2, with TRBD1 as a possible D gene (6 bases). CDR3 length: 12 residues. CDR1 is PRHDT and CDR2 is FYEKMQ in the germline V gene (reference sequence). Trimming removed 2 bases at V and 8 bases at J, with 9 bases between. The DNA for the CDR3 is TGTGCCAGCAGCTTACAGGGGTTGGGCTACACCTTC. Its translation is CASSLQGLGYTF.

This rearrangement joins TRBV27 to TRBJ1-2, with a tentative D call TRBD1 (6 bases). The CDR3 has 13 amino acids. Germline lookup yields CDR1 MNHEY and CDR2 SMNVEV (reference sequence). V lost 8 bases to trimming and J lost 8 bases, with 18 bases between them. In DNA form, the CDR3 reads TGTGCCAGCTCGATTACAGGGTATTCGGGCTACACCTTC. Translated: CASSITGYSGYTF.

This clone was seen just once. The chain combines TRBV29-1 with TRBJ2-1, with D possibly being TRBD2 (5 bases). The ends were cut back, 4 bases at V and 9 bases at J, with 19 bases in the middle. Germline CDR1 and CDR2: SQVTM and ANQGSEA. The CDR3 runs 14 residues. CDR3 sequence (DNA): TGCAGCGTTGCTCTAGCCCCTCAGGCCAGTGAGCAGTTCTTC. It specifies CSVALAPQASEQFF.

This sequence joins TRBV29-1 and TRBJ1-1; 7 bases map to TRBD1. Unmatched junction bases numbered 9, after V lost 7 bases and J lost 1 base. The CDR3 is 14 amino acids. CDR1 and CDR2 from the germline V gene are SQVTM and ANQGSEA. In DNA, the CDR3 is TGCAGCGGCGGTACAGGGGCGGAGAACACTGAAGCTTTCTTT. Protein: CSGGTGAENTEAFF.

CDR3 DNA sequence: TGTGCCAGCAGCCCGGACGGGATCTATGGCTACACCTTC. Amino acid sequence: CASSPDGIYGYTF. The V and J genes are TRBV9 and TRBJ1-2; D unclear. V was clipped by 4 bases and J by 4 bases, with 11 bases between them. CDR1 and CDR2 (germline): SGDLS, YYNGEE. The length of the CDR3 is 13 residues.

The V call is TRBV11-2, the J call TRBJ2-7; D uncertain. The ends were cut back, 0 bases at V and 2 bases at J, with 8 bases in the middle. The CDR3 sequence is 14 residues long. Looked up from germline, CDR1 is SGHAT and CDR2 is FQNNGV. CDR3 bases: TGTGCCAGCAGCTTAGATGCGGCCACCTACGAGCAGTACTTC. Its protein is CASSLDAATYEQYF.

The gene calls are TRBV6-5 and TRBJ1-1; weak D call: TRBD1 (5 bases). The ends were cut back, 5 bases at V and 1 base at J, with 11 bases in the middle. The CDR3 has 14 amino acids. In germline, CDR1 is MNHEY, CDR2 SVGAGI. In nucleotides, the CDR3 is TGTGCCAGCAGTGATCTTGGGGCGAACACTGAAGCTTTCTTT. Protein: CASSDLGANTEAFF.

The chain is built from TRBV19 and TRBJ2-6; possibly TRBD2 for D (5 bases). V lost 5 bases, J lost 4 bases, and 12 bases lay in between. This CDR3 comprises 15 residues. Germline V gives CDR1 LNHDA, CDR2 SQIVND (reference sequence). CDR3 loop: CASSFPSGGANVLTF. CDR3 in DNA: TGTGCCAGTAGTTTCCCTTCGGGGGGGGCCAACGTCCTGACTTTC.

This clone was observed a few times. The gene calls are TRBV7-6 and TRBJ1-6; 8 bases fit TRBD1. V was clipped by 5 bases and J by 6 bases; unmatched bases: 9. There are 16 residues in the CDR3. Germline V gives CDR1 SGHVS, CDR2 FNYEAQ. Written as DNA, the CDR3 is TGTGCCAGCAGCGCGCGACAGGGGAAGGGTAATTCACCCCTCCACTTT. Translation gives CASSARQGKGNSPLHF.

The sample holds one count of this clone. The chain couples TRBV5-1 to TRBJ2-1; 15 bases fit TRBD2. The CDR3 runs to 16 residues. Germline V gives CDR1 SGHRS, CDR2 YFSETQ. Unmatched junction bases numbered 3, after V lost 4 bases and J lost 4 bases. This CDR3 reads CASSPGLAGGYNEQFF. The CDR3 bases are TGCGCCAGCAGCCCAGGACTAGCGGGAGGGTACAATGAGCAGTTCTTC.

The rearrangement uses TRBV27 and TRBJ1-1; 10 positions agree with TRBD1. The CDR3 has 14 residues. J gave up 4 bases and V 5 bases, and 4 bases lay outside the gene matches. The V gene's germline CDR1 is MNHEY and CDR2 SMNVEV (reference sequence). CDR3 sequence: CASSVGQGITEAFF. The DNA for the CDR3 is TGTGCCAGCAGTGTGGGACAGGGGATCACTGAAGCTTTCTTT.

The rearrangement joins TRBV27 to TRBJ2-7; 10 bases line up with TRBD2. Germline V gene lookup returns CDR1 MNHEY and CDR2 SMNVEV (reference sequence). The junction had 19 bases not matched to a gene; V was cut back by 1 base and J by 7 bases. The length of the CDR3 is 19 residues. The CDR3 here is CASSLLGLAGAPFPNEQYF. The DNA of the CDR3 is TGTGCCAGCAGTTTATTGGGGCTAGCGGGAGCACCCTTCCCTAATGAGCAGTACTTC.

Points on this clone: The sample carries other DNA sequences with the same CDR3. CDR3 region: CASSLGYEQYF. The CDR3 DNA reads as TGCGCCAGCAGCCTAGGCTACGAGCAGTACTTC. The chain joins TRBV5-1 to TRBJ2-7; no definite D call. Between the trimmed V and J ends, which lost 4 bases and 3 bases, there was a span of 5 bases. In germline, CDR1 is SGHRS, CDR2 YFSETQ. The CDR3 spans 11 residues.

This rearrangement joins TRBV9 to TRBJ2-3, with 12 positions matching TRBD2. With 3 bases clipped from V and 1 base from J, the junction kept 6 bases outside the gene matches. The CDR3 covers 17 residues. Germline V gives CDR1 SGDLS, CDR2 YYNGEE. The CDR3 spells CASSGGTSGRRTDTQYF. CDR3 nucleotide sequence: TGTGCCAGCAGCGGCGGGACTAGCGGGCGACGCACAGATACGCAGTATTTT.